The entry that follows covers one TCR beta chain sequence. Antigen: not known. PCR amplification relied on 60 Vbeta primers (plus 13 Jbeta primers). Profiling relied on immunoSEQ multiplex PCR, and the TCRdb table lists in-frame clones only, not all of them. The repertoire holds about 260,000 clones, with under 80% as singletons. This entry is derived from a study of cytomegalovirus exposure and HLA in healthy donors. Germline assignment: CDR1 SGHTA and CDR2 FQGNSA. The CDR3 has 16 residues. With 5 bases clipped from V and 4 bases from J, the junction kept 12 bases outside the gene matches. Findings and limits, study-wide: A later look showed TCR association rates differing by HLA locus, highest for DRB1 and lowest for HLA-C. Later analysis showed most CMV-associated TCR beta chains appearing HLA-restricted. Among donors in an Asian-associated ancestry cluster, a later analysis reportedly found fewer N-insertions than the roughly 680-donor mean.

The clonotype was recovered from a female donor in good health and CMV-seronegative. Sequenced sample: PBMCs. The rearrangement joins TRBV7-2 to TRBJ2-7; 9 bases match TRBD2. In DNA form, the CDR3 reads TGTGCCAGCAGCCCGGGTTTAGCGGGAGCGAGTTACGAGCAGTACTTC. Translation: CASSPGLAGASYEQYF. Full variable domain (rest looked up from reference TRBV7-2 and TRBJ2-7): GAGVSQSPSNKVTEKGKDVELRCDPISGHTALYWYRQSLGQGLEFLIYFQGNSAPDKSGLPSDRFSAERTGGSVSTLTIQRTQQEDSAVYLCASSPGLAGASYEQYFGPGTRLTVT.